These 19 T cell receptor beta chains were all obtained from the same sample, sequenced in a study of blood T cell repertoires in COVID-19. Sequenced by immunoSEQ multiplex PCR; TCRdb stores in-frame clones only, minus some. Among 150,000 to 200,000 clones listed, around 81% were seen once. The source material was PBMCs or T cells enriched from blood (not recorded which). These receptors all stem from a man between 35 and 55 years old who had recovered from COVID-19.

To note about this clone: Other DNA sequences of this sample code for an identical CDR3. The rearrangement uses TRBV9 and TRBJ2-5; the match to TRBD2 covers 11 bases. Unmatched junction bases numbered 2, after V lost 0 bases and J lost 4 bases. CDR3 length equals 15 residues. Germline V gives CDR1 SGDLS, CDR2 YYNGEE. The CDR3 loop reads CASSVGLAGGETQYF. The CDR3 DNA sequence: TGTGCCAGCAGCGTAGGCCTAGCGGGGGGAGAGACCCAGTACTTC.

The chain's CDR3 is CASRGEGTYNSPLHF. Here the CDR3 DNA reads TGTGCCAGCAGGGGAGAAGGGACCTATAATTCACCCCTCCACTTT. The rearrangement uses TRBV27 and TRBJ1-6; no definite D call. Germline V gene lookup returns CDR1 MNHEY and CDR2 SMNVEV (reference sequence). Trimming took 6 bases from V and 2 from J, leaving 11 bases between them. The CDR3 consists of 15 residues.

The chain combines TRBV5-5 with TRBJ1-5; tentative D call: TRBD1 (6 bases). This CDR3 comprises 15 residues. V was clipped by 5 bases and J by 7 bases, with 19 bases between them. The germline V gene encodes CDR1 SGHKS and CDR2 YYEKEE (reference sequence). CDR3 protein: CASSWGDSGVQPQHF. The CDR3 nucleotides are TGTGCCAGCAGTTGGGGCGACTCAGGGGTCCAGCCCCAGCATTTT.

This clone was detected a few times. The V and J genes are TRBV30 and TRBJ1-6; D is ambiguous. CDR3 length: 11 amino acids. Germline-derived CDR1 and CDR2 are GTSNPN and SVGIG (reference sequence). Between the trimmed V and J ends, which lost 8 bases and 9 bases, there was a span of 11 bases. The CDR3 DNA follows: TGTGCCCTATCGACGGGTTCACCCCTCCACTTT. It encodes CALSTGSPLHF.

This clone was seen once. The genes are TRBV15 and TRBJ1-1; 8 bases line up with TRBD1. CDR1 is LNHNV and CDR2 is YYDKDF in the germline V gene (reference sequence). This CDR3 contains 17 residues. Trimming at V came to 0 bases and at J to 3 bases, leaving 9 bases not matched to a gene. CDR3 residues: CATSRDGGRGQDTEAFF. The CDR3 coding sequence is TGTGCCACCAGCAGAGACGGAGGCAGGGGGCAGGACACTGAAGCTTTCTTT.

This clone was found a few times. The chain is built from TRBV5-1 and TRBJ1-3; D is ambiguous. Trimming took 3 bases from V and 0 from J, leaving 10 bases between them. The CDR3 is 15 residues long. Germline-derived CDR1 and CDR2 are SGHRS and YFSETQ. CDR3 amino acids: CASSSSLFSGNTIYF. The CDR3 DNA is TGCGCCAGCAGCTCAAGCCTTTTCTCTGGAAACACCATATATTTT.

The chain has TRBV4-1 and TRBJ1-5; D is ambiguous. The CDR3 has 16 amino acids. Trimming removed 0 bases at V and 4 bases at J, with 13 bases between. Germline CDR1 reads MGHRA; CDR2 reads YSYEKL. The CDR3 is CASSQDLGRPNQPQHF. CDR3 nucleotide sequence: TGCGCCAGCAGCCAAGATCTAGGCAGACCTAATCAGCCCCAGCATTTT.

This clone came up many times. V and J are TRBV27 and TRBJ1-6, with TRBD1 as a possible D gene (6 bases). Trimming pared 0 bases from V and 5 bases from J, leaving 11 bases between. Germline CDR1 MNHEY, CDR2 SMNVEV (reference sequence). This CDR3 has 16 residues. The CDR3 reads CASSLSVKGDNSPLHF. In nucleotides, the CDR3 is TGTGCCAGCAGTTTATCAGTCAAGGGGGATAATTCACCCCTCCACTTT.

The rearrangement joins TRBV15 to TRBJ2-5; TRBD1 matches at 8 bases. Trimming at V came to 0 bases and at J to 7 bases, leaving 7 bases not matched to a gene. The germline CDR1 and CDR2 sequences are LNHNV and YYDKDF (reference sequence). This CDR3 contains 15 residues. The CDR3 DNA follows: TGTGCCACCAGCAGAGACAGGGGGCTGGGTGGGACCCAGTACTTC. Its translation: CATSRDRGLGGTQYF.

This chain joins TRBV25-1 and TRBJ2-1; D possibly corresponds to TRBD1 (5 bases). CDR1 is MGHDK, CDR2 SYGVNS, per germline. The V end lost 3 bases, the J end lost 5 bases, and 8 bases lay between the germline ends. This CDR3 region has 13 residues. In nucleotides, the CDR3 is TGTGCCAGCAGTGATACAGGAGACAATGAGCAGTTCTTC. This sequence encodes CASSDTGDNEQFF.

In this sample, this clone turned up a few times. The CDR3 bases are TGTGCCAGCAGCGACGGGATTAAAGCTTTCTTT. Amino acids: CASSDGIKAFF. The chain is built from TRBV9 and TRBJ1-1; D not resolved. The CDR3 is 11 residues long. Trimming cost V 3 bases and J 9 bases, with 9 bases left between them. Germline-derived CDR1 and CDR2 are SGDLS and YYNGEE.

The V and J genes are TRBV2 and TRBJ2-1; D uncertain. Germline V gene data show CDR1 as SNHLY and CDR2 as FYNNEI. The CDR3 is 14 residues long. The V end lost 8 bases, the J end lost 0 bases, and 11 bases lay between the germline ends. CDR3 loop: CASARLSSYNEQFF. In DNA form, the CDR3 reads TGTGCCAGCGCCCGCCTGAGCTCCTACAATGAGCAGTTCTTC.

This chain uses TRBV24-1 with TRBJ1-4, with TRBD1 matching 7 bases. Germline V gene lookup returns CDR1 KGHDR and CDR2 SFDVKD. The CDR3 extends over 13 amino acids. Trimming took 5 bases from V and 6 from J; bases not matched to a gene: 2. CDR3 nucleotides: TGTGCCACCAGTGGGCAGGGGGATGAAAAACTGTTTTTT. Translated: CATSGQGDEKLFF.

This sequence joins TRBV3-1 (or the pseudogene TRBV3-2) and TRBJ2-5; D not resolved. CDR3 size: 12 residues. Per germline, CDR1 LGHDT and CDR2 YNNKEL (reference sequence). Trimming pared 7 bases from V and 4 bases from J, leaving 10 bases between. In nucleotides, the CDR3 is TGTGCCAGCAAGCCTTCCGGAGAGACCCAGTACTTC. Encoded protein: CASKPSGETQYF.

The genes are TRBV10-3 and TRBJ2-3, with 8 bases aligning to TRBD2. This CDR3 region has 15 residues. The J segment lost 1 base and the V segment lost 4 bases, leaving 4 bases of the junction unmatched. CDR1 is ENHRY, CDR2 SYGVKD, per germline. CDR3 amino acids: CAISAGAGGTDTQYF. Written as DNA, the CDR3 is TGTGCCATCAGTGCGGGAGCGGGGGGCACAGATACGCAGTATTTT.

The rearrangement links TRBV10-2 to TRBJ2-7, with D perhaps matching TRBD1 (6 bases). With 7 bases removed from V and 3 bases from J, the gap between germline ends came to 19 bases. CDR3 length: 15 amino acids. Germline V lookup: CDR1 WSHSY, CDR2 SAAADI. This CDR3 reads CASTLDRSGDYEQYF. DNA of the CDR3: TGCGCCAGCACCCTTGACCGGTCAGGGGACTACGAGCAGTACTTC.

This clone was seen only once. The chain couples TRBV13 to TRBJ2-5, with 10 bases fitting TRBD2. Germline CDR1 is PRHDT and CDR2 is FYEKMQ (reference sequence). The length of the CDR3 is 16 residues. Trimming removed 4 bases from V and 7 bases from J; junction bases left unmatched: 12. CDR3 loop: CASSYQPRQRGGTQYF. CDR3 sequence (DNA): TGTGCCAGCAGCTACCAGCCCCGCCAGCGGGGGGGGACCCAGTACTTC.

CDR3: CASIPRRGGTHYNSPLHF. DNA of the CDR3: TGCGCCAGCATTCCAAGAAGGGGGGGTACCCATTATAATTCACCCCTCCACTTT. The chain employs TRBV23-1 and TRBJ1-6; a weak D match, TRBD1 (6 bases). TRBV23-1 is an ORF for which the function is uncertain. The CDR3 runs 18 residues. V was cut by 7 bases and J by 4 bases, with 23 bases left in between.

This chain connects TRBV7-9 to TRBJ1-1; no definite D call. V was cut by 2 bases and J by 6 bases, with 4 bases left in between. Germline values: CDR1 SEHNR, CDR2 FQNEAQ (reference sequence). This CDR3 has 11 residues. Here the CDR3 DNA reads TGTGCCAGCAGCTTAAACTCTGAAGCTTTCTTT. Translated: CASSLNSEAFF.